The 29 T cell receptor beta chains below were found in one sample sequenced in a study of blood T cell repertoires in COVID-19. Profiling relied on immunoSEQ multiplex PCR, and the TCRdb table lists in-frame clones only, not all of them. In the table there are 250,000 or so clones, more than 75% of which are singletons. The specimen was peripheral blood. The receptors derive from a woman in her 40s who had recovered from COVID-19.

The chain is built from TRBV9 and TRBJ2-5; D perhaps matches TRBD2 (6 bases). Germline values: CDR1 SGDLS, CDR2 YYNGEE. The CDR3 is 14 residues long. V lost 0 bases and J 2 bases, leaving 8 bases between the germline ends. CDR3 bases: TGTGCCAGCAGCGTAGTGGGAGGACAAGAGACCCAGTACTTC. This encodes CASSVVGGQETQYF.

CDR3 nucleotide sequence: TGTGCCAGCAGCCGCCGTCCACAGGGACCGTTGGGCTACACCTTC. It encodes CASSRRPQGPLGYTF. This sequence joins TRBV6-5 and TRBJ1-2; perhaps TRBD1 as D (6 bases). Germline assignment: CDR1 MNHEY and CDR2 SVGAGI. Trimming removed 6 bases at V and 8 bases at J, with 22 bases between. The CDR3 has 15 amino acids.

The genes are TRBV6-5 and TRBJ1-2; tentatively, D is TRBD1 (6 bases). Germline lookup yields CDR1 MNHEY and CDR2 SVGAGI. Trimming shortened V by 4 bases and J by 2 bases, and 11 bases separated the two germline ends. The CDR3 is 14 amino acids. CDR3 residues: CASSFLDRNYGYTF. The CDR3 nucleotides read TGTGCCAGCAGTTTTTTGGACAGAAACTATGGCTACACCTTC.

The chain links TRBV6-5 to TRBJ2-2, with 7 positions matching TRBD2. Unmatched junction bases numbered 4, after V lost 11 bases and J lost 1 base. CDR3 size: 13 residues. Germline CDR1 is MNHEY and CDR2 is SVGAGI. CDR3 sequence reads: CASREGNTGELFF. For the CDR3, the DNA is TGTGCCTCTAGGGAGGGGAACACCGGGGAGCTGTTTTTT.

J is TRBJ1-1 and V is TRBV2; TRBD1 matches at 9 bases. The V and J ends lost 6 bases and 4 bases, in that order; junction bases with no gene match: 6. This CDR3 is 14 amino acids long. From germline, CDR1 is SNHLY and CDR2 FYNNEI. This CDR3 is CASRMDRGTTEAFF. CDR3 DNA: TGTGCCAGCAGGATGGACAGGGGTACCACTGAAGCTTTCTTT. Combining the CDR3 with reference TRBV2 and TRBJ1-1 gives the whole variable domain EPEVTQTPSHQVTQMGQEVILRCVPISNHLYFYWYRQILGQKVEFLVSFYNNEISEKSEIFDDQFSVERPDGSNFTLKIRSTKLEDSAMYFCASRMDRGTTEAFFGQGTRLTVV.

The J gene is TRBJ1-1, the V gene TRBV19; D is perhaps TRBD1 (5 bases). V was clipped by 4 bases and J by 2 bases, with 23 bases between them. Germline loops: CDR1 LNHDA, CDR2 SQIVND (reference sequence). The CDR3 runs 18 residues. CDR3 protein: CASSNLRARQGGNTEAFF. The CDR3 nucleotides are TGTGCCAGTAGTAATCTTAGGGCCCGGCAGGGAGGAAACACTGAAGCTTTCTTT. Together with reference TRBV19 and TRBJ1-1, the CDR3 gives the full variable domain: DGGITQSPKYLFRKEGQNVTLSCEQNLNHDAMYWYRQDPGQGLRLIYYSQIVNDFQKGDIAEGYSVSREKKESFPLTVTSAQKNPTAFYLCASSNLRARQGGNTEAFFGQGTRLTVV.

The table lists this clone with a count of one. The chain carries TRBV12-3 or TRBV12-4 and TRBJ1-2; D not resolved. This CDR3 is 11 amino acids long. V gave up 3 bases and J gave up 7 bases, with 6 bases separating them. This chain's CDR3 is CASSLEGGYTF. In DNA form, the CDR3 reads TGTGCCAGCAGTTTGGAGGGTGGCTACACCTTC.

This clone is a singleton in its sample. This sequence joins TRBV5-1 and TRBJ1-6, with D perhaps matching TRBD1 (6 bases). This CDR3 has 14 amino acids. With 4 bases removed from V and 10 bases from J, the gap between germline ends came to 15 bases. In germline, CDR1 is SGHRS, CDR2 YFSETQ. CDR3 region: CASSLYTGNSPLHF. CDR3 sequence (DNA): TGCGCCAGCAGCCTATATACAGGGAACTCACCCCTCCACTTT. Looking up the rest from reference TRBV5-1 and TRBJ1-6 gives the full variable domain: KAGVTQTPRYLIKTRGQQVTLSCSPISGHRSVSWYQQTPGQGLQFLFEYFSETQRNKGNFPGRFSGRQFSNSRSEMNVSTLELGDSALYLCASSLYTGNSPLHFGNGTRLTVT.

This clone was seen more than once but under ten times. V gene TRBV27 combines with J gene TRBJ2-7; 9 nucleotides align to TRBD2. Per the germline V gene, CDR1 is MNHEY and CDR2 is SMNVEV (reference sequence). V lost 0 bases, J lost 7 bases, and 4 bases stayed unmatched. The CDR3 is 14 amino acids. The CDR3 reads CASSLSRGGREQYF. CDR3 sequence (DNA): TGTGCCAGCAGTTTATCGCGGGGGGGCAGGGAGCAGTACTTC.

The chain links TRBV5-1 to TRBJ2-2; the D gene is possibly TRBD1 (6 bases). The CDR3 extends over 14 amino acids. V was cut by 4 bases and J by 1 base, with 8 bases left in between. Germline V CDR1 and CDR2: SGHRS, YFSETQ. CDR3 protein: CASSQQGNTGELFF. In DNA, the CDR3 is TGCGCCAGCAGCCAACAGGGGAACACCGGGGAGCTGTTTTTT.

This rearrangement joins TRBV11-1 to TRBJ2-6; 8 bases map to TRBD1. From germline, CDR1 is SGHAT and CDR2 FQDESV (reference sequence). J gave up 3 bases and V 3 bases, and 4 bases lay outside the gene matches. This CDR3 has 16 residues. CDR3: CASSFQQGVGANVLTF. In nucleotides, the CDR3 is TGTGCCAGCAGCTTCCAACAGGGGGTTGGGGCCAACGTCCTGACTTTC. The full variable domain, completed using reference TRBV11-1 and TRBJ2-6, is EAEVAQSPRYKITEKSQAVAFWCDPISGHATLYWYRQILGQGPELLVQFQDESVVDDSQLPKDRFSAERLKGVDSTLKIQPAELGDSAMYLCASSFQQGVGANVLTFGAGSRLTVL.

This rearrangement joins TRBV2 to TRBJ1-1; D remains unclear. Germline assignment: CDR1 SNHLY and CDR2 FYNNEI. Trimming removed 7 bases at V and 9 bases at J, with 9 bases between. This CDR3 region has 10 residues. The CDR3 region has the DNA TGTGCCAGCACGACAACCCAAGCTTTCTTT. This codes for CASTTTQAFF.

V gene TRBV5-1 combines with J gene TRBJ2-2; TRBD2 agrees at 9 bases. Losses at the gene ends were 0 bases for V and 0 bases for J; bases not matched to a gene: 9. The CDR3 is 19 residues long. The germline gives CDR1 SGHRS, CDR2 YFSETQ. Written as DNA, the CDR3 is TGCGCCAGCAGCTTGGACCCGCGGGGGGGCCCCTCGAACACCGGGGAGCTGTTTTTT. This gives the protein CASSLDPRGGPSNTGELFF.

The rearrangement joins TRBV6-2 or TRBV6-3 to TRBJ2-7, with TRBD2 matching over 7 bases. V lost 4 bases to trimming and J lost 4 bases; unmatched junction nucleotides: 7. This CDR3 is built from 14 residues. Germline CDR1 MNHEY, CDR2 SVGEGT. Here the CDR3 reads CASSFARGGYEQYF. The CDR3 DNA follows: TGTGCCAGCAGTTTCGCGAGGGGAGGGTACGAGCAGTACTTC.

Here the CDR3 reads CASSSDTQPQHF. The CDR3 DNA reads TGTGCCAGCAGTTCCGACACCCAGCCCCAGCATTTT. The genes are TRBV12-3 or TRBV12-4 and TRBJ1-5, with D hard to call. This CDR3 has 12 amino acids. Trimming shortened V by 4 bases and J by 7 bases, and 8 bases separated the two germline ends.

Details on this clone: This same CDR3 is encoded by further DNA sequences in the sample. This chain uses TRBV9 with TRBJ2-7, with 10 bases identical to TRBD1. Germline-derived CDR1 and CDR2 are SGDLS and YYNGEE. The CDR3 runs to 14 residues. The V and J ends lost 2 bases and 2 bases, in that order; junction bases with no gene match: 1. For the CDR3, the DNA is TGTGCCAGCAGCGTGGGGACAGGGGCCTACGAGCAGTACTTC. This sequence encodes CASSVGTGAYEQYF. Together with reference TRBV9 and TRBJ2-7, the CDR3 gives the full variable domain: DSGVTQTPKHLITATGQRVTLRCSPRSGDLSVYWYQQSLDQGLQFLIQYYNGEERAKGNILERFSAQQFPDLHSELNLSSLELGDSALYFCASSVGTGAYEQYFGPGTRLTVT.

The V gene is TRBV4-3, the J gene TRBJ2-5; 9 bases align to TRBD1. V lost 0 bases, J lost 5 bases, and 13 bases stayed unmatched. CDR1 and CDR2 from the germline V gene are LGHNA and YSLEER. The CDR3 is 18 residues long. CDR3 region: CASSQDLVGLDRGETQYF. The CDR3 region has the DNA TGCGCCAGCAGCCAAGATTTAGTCGGTTTGGACAGGGGTGAGACCCAGTACTTC.

The rearrangement links TRBV6-5 to TRBJ1-2; TRBD1 is a possible D gene (5 bases). Germline-derived CDR1 and CDR2 are MNHEY and SVGAGI. The CDR3 covers 12 residues. Trimming removed 8 bases at V and 6 bases at J, with 13 bases between. CDR3 sequence (DNA): TGTGCCAGCCGGGGGGGGAGGAATGGCTACACCTTC. It encodes CASRGGRNGYTF.

This clone is a singleton in its sample. The rearrangement uses TRBV3-1 (or the pseudogene TRBV3-2) and TRBJ2-7; D is possibly TRBD1 (5 bases). Germline lookup yields CDR1 LGHDT and CDR2 YNNKEL (reference sequence). V was cut by 6 bases and J by 0 bases, with 12 bases left in between. The CDR3 consists of 14 residues. This CDR3 reads CASSPHRPSYEQYF. The CDR3 nucleotides read TGTGCCAGCAGTCCCCACAGGCCCTCCTACGAGCAGTACTTC.

This rearrangement joins TRBV7-9 to TRBJ1-5, with 8 bases that match TRBD1. The germline V gene has CDR1 SEHNR and CDR2 FQNEAQ (reference sequence). CDR3 length: 17 amino acids. V was clipped by 3 bases and J by 3 bases; unmatched bases: 10. CDR3 residues: CASSLGPTGAVNQPQHF. As DNA, the CDR3 is TGTGCCAGCAGCTTGGGGCCGACAGGGGCGGTCAATCAGCCCCAGCATTTT.

V usage is TRBV10-1 and J usage is TRBJ2-1; no reliable D call. CDR1 and CDR2 (germline): WNHNN, SYGVQD (reference sequence). The V end was cut by 0 bases, the J end by 0 bases, with 6 bases between. The CDR3 contains 15 residues. Here the CDR3 DNA reads TGCGCCAGCAGTGAGTCGGCCAGCTCCTACAATGAGCAGTTCTTC. It yields the protein CASSESASSYNEQFF.

The chain is built from TRBV6-6 and TRBJ2-5, with D perhaps matching TRBD2 (5 bases). Germline CDR1 reads MNHNY; CDR2 reads SVGAGI (reference sequence). This CDR3 spans 15 amino acids. With 2 bases removed from V and 5 bases from J, the gap between germline ends came to 15 bases. CDR3 residues: CASSYGPSSWETQYF. The CDR3 DNA follows: TGTGCCAGCAGTTACGGGCCTAGCAGTTGGGAGACCCAGTACTTC.

The rearrangement joins TRBV30 to TRBJ1-5, with TRBD1 matching 8 bases. Trimming removed 0 bases from V and 6 bases from J; junction bases left unmatched: 4. CDR1 and CDR2 from the germline V gene are GTSNPN and SVGIG (reference sequence). The CDR3 has 14 residues. CDR3 nucleotide sequence: TGTGCCTGGAGTGTAGGACAGGGAAGTCAGCCCCAGCATTTT. Amino acid sequence: CAWSVGQGSQPQHF.

This chain joins TRBV3-1 (or the pseudogene TRBV3-2) and TRBJ1-1; no clear D gene. Trimming took 0 bases from V and 3 from J, leaving 5 bases between them. The CDR3 has 13 amino acids. Germline CDR1 reads LGHDT; CDR2 reads YNNKEL (reference sequence). The CDR3 sequence is CASSQDSDTEAFF. DNA of the CDR3: TGTGCCAGCAGCCAAGATTCGGACACTGAAGCTTTCTTT.

This clone turned up a few times. The chain uses TRBV11-2 and TRBJ1-6, with TRBD1 identical over 10 bases. Per the germline V gene, CDR1 is SGHAT and CDR2 is FQNNGV. V lost 4 bases, J lost 10 bases, and 1 base stayed unmatched. This CDR3 is 13 amino acids long. The CDR3 sequence: CASSWDRGSPLHF. The CDR3 bases are TGTGCCAGCAGCTGGGACAGGGGATCACCCCTCCACTTT.

This chain links TRBV6-5 with TRBJ1-1, with 7 nucleotides matching TRBD1. This CDR3 region has 13 residues. Germline CDR1 reads MNHEY; CDR2 reads SVGAGI. With 10 bases clipped from V and 4 bases from J, the junction kept 9 bases outside the gene matches. CDR3 coding DNA: TGTGCCACAAACAGGGGAGAGGCCACTGAAGCTTTCTTT. Its protein product is CATNRGEATEAFF.

The genes are TRBV27 and TRBJ2-1; a weak D match, TRBD2 (6 bases). There are 17 residues in the CDR3. V lost 10 bases and J lost 6, with 28 bases in between. The germline V gene has CDR1 MNHEY and CDR2 SMNVEV (reference sequence). The CDR3 bases are TGTGCCACACGAAGCTCGGAGATTGACAAGCGGGCCAATGAGCAGTTCTTC. This codes for CATRSSEIDKRANEQFF.

This clone turned up a few times. This chain connects TRBV7-6 to TRBJ1-3, with 8 bases lining up with TRBD1. The V and J ends lost 5 bases and 0 bases, in that order; junction bases with no gene match: 6. The CDR3 length is 16 residues. Germline CDR1 and CDR2: SGHVS and FNYEAQ. In DNA form, the CDR3 reads TGTGCCAGCAGCCACCGGGACAGGTTCTCTGGAAACACCATATATTTT. Translating it yields CASSHRDRFSGNTIYF.

V and J are TRBV5-6 and TRBJ2-7; no firm D call. CDR1 SGHDT and CDR2 YYEEEE come from the germline V gene. Between the trimmed V and J ends, which lost 4 bases and 1 base, there was a span of 12 bases. The length of the CDR3 is 14 residues. The CDR3 loop is CASSPTLPSYEQYF. For the CDR3, the DNA is TGTGCCAGCAGCCCCACCCTACCGTCCTACGAGCAGTACTTC.